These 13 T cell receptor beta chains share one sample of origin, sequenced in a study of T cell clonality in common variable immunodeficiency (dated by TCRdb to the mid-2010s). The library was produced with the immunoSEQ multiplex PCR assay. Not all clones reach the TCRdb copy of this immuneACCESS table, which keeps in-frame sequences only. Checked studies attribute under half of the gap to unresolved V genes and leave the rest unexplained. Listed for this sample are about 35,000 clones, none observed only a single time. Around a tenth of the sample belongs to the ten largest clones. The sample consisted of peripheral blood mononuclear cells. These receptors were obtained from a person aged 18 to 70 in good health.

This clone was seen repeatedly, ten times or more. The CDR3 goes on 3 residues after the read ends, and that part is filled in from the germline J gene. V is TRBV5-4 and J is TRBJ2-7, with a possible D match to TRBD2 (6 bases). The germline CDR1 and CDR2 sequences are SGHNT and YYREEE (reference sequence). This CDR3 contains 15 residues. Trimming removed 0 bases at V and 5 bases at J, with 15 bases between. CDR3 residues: CASSLGISGADEQYF. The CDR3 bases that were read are TGTGCCAGCAGCTTGGGTATCTCGGGAGCGGACGAG.

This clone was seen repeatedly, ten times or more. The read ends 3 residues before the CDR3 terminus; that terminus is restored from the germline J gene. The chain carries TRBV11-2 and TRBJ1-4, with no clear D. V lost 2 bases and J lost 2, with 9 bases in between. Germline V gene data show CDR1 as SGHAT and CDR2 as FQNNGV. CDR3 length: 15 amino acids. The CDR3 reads CASSLPPVTNEKLFF. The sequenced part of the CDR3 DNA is TGTGCCAGCAGCTTACCCCCTGTGACTAATGAAAAA.

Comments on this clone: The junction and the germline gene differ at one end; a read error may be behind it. Incomplete CDR3 DNA: TGTTCCAGCAGCCGCGACAGCGATGGC. Translated, it gives CSSSRDSDG. The complete CDR3 protein is CSSSRDSDGYTF. The chain is built from TRBV7-9 and TRBJ1-2, with D possibly matching TRBD1 (5 bases). From the germline J gene comes the end of the CDR3, since the read stops 3 residues before it. Looked up from germline, CDR1 is SEHNR and CDR2 is FQNEAQ (reference sequence). This CDR3 has 12 amino acids.

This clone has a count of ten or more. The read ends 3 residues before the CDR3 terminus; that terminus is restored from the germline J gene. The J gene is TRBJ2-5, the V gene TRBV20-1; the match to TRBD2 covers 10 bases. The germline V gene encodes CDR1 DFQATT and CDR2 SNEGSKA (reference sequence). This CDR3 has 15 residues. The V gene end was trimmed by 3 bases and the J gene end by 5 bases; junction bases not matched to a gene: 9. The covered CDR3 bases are TGCAGTGCTAGGGGAGGGCTAGCGGGAGTTGAGACC. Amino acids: CSARGGLAGVET. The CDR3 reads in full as CSARGGLAGVETQYF.

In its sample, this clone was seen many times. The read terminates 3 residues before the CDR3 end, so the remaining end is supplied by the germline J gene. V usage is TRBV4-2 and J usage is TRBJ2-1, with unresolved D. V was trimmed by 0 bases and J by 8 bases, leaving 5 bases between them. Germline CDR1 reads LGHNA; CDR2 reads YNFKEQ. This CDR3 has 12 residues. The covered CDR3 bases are TGTGCCAGCAGCCAAGATAGAGATGAG. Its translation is CASSQDRDE. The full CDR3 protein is CASSQDRDEQFF.

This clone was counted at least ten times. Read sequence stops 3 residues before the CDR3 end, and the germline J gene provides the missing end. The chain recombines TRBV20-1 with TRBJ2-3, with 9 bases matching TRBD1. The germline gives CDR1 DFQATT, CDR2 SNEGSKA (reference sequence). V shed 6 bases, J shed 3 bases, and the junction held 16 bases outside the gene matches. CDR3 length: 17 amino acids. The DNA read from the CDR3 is TGCAGTGCCCAGACCCCCACCGGGACAGGGTTGACAGATACG. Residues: CSAQTPTGTGLTDT. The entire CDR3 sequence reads CSAQTPTGTGLTDTQYF.

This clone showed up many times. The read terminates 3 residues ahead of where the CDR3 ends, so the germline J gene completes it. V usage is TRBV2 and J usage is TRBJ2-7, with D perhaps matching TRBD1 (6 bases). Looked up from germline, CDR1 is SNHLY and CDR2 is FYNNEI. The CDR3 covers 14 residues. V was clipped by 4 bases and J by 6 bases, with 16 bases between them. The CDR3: CASSVLDRGGEQYF. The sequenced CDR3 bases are TGTGCCAGCAGTGTTTTGGACAGAGGGGGCGAG.

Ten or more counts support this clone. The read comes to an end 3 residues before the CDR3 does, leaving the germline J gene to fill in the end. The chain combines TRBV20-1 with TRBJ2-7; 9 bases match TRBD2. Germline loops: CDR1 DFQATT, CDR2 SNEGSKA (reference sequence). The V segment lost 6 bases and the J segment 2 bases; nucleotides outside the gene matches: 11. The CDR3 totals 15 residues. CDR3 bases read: TGCAGTGCCATCCCCACTAGCGGGCATACCTACGAG. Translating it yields CSAIPTSGHTYE. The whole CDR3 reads CSAIPTSGHTYEQYF.

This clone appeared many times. CDR3 sequence: CASSAYPTGSGNTIYF. The sequenced CDR3 bases are TGTGCCAGCAGTGCGTACCCGACAGGCTCTGGAAACACC. The rearrangement links TRBV6-1 to TRBJ1-3; a possible D gene is TRBD1 (6 bases). The read halts 3 residues ahead of the CDR3 end, with the missing end drawn from the germline J gene. Trimming took off 4 bases at V and 0 bases at J, with 13 bases between the two ends. Germline V gene sequence: CDR1 MNHNS, CDR2 SASEGT. There are 16 residues in the CDR3.

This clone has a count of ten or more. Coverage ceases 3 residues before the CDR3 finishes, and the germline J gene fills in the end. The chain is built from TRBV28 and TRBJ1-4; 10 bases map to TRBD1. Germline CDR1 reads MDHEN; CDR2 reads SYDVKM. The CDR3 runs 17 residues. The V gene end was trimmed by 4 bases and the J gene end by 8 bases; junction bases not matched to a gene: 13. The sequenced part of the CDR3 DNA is TGTGCCAGCAGTTCCACCGGGACAGGGGAGGTTAGAGAAAAA. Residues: CASSSTGTGEVREK. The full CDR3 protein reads CASSSTGTGEVREKLFF. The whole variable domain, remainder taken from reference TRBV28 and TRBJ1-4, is DVKVTQSSRYLVKRTGEKVFLECVQDMDHENMFWYRQDPGLGLRLIYFSYDVKMKEKGDIPEGYSVSREKKERFSLILESASTNQTSMYLCASSSTGTGEVREKLFFGSGTQLSVL.

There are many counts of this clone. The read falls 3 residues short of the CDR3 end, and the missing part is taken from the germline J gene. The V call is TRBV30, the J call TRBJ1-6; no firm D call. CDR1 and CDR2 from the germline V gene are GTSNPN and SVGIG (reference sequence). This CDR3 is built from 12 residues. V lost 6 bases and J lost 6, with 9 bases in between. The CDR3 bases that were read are TGTGCCTGTACCTCCGGTAATTCACCC. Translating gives CACTSGNSP. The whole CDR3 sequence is CACTSGNSPLHF. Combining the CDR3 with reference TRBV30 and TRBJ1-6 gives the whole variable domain SQTIHQWPATLVQPVGSPLSLECTVEGTSNPNLYWYRQAAGRGLQLLFYSVGIGQISSEVPQNLSASRPQDRQFILSSKKLLLSDSGFYLCACTSGNSPLHFGNGTRLTVT.

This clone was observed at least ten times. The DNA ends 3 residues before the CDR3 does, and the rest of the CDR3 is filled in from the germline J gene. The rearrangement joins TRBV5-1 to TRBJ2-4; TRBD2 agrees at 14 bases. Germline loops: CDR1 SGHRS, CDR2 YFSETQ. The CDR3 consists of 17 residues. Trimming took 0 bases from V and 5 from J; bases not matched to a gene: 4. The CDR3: CASSLGPGLAGENIQYF. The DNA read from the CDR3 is TGCGCCAGCAGCTTGGGGCCGGGACTAGCGGGAGAAAACATT. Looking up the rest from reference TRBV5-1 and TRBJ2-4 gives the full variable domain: KAGVTQTPRYLIKTRGQQVTLSCSPISGHRSVSWYQQTPGQGLQFLFEYFSETQRNKGNFPGRFSGRQFSNSRSEMNVSTLELGDSALYLCASSLGPGLAGENIQYFGAGTRLSVL.

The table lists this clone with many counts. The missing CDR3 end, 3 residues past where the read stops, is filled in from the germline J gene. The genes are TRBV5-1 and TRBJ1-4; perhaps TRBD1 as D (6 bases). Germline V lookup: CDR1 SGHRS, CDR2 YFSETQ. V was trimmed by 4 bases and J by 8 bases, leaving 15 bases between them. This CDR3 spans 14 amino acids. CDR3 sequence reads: CASSIQGLEEKLFF. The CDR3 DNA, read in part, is TGCGCCAGCAGCATACAGGGCTTAGAAGAAAAA.